This TCR beta chain was recorded in a study of T cell responses to AZD1222 COVID-19 vaccine. Study conclusions and caveats: Researchers report vaccine-associated CD4 TCRs spanning spike, with dominance at 160-218 and 743-854.

V was pared by 1 base and J by 2 bases, with 15 bases between. The CDR3 is 17 residues long. Germline assignment: CDR1 MDHEN and CDR2 SYDVKM. Remarks on this clone: The antigen remains unidentified.

Second-dose intervals near 4 or 12 weeks were combined. Measured with immunoSEQ multiplex PCR; TCRdb has only the in-frame clones, and not every one. In the table there are approximately 84,000 clones, about four fifths of which are singletons. Here the sequenced sample was peripheral blood, taken 28 days after the second AZD1222 dose. The chain is built from TRBV28 and TRBJ1-3; D unclear. The receptor was isolated from an adult who received the AZD1222 COVID-19 vaccine. CDR3 coding DNA: TGTGCCAGCAGTTTATTGGCCAGATCAGGCACTGGAAACACCATATATTTT. The encoded protein is CASSLLARSGTGNTIYF.